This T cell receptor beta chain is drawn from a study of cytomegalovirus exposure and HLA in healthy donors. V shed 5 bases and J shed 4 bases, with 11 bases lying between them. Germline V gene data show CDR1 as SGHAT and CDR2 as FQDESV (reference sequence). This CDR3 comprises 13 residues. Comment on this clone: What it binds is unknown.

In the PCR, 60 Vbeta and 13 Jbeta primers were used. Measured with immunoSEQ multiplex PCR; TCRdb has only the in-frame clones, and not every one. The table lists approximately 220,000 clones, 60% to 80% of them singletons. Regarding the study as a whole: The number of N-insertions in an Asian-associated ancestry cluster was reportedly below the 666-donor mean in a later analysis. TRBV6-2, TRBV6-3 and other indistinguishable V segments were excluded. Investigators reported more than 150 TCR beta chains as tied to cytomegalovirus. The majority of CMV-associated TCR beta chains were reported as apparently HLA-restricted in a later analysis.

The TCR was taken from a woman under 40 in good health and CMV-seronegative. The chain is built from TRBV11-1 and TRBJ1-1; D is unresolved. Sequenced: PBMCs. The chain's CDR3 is CASSRAGITEAFF. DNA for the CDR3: TGTGCCAGCAGCCGGGCGGGGATCACTGAAGCTTTCTTT. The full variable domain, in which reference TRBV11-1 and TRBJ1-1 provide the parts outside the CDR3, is EAEVAQSPRYKITEKSQAVAFWCDPISGHATLYWYRQILGQGPELLVQFQDESVVDDSQLPKDRFSAERLKGVDSTLKIQPAELGDSAMYLCASSRAGITEAFFGQGTRLTVV.